The 8 T cell receptor beta chains below were found in one sample sequenced in a study of CD8+ T cells in alopecia areata. Reverse transcription of extracted RNA yielded cDNA, which provided the sequencing template. Profiled with immunoSEQ multiplex PCR; TCRdb holds only in-frame clones, not every one. Altogether some 100,000 clones are present, less than 80% being singletons, with the ten largest covering approximately 3%. The source material was CD4+ T cells sorted from blood. These receptors all come from a human donor in good health.

The table lists this clone with many counts. Additional DNA sequences in this sample encode the identical CDR3. The chain combines TRBV7-9 with TRBJ2-3, with D uncertain. Germline V CDR1 and CDR2: SEHNR, FQNEAQ (reference sequence). The CDR3 is made up of 12 amino acids. V was shortened by 0 bases and J by 4 bases, with 2 bases between the two germline ends. CDR3 in DNA: TGTGCCAGCAGCTTAGCCCCAGATACGCAGTATTTT. Translation: CASSLAPDTQYF.

This clone showed up just a few times. The genes are TRBV13 and TRBJ2-3, with 7 bases matching TRBD2. This CDR3 comprises 15 residues. Trimming cost V 5 bases and J 3 bases; bases outside gene matches: 8. Germline assignment: CDR1 PRHDT and CDR2 FYEKMQ (reference sequence). CDR3 nucleotide sequence: TGTGCCAGCAGCGGGCCCCGGGGAGGGACAGATACGCAGTATTTT. Its protein product is CASSGPRGGTDTQYF.

This clone is a singleton in its sample. J is TRBJ1-2 and V is TRBV25-1; D not certain. Germline V lookup: CDR1 MGHDK, CDR2 SYGVNS. The CDR3 consists of 13 residues. The V gene lost 0 bases and the J gene lost 7 bases, with 9 bases spanning the gap. The CDR3 nucleotides are TGTGCCAGCAGTGAATATTGGCGCATTGGCTACACCTTC. Its translation is CASSEYWRIGYTF.

In this sample, this clone turned up once. This rearrangement joins TRBV29-1 to TRBJ1-2; D call uncertain. V lost 2 bases and J 2 bases, leaving 9 bases between the germline ends. This CDR3 is 13 amino acids long. Germline V CDR1 and CDR2: SQVTM, ANQGSEA. The DNA of the CDR3 is TGCAGCGTTGAACAGATTCTCAACTATGGCTACACCTTC. Residues: CSVEQILNYGYTF.

The rearrangement joins TRBV6-5 to TRBJ2-7; D ambiguous. Germline CDR1 MNHEY, CDR2 SVGAGI. Trimming removed 7 bases from V and 4 bases from J, with 14 bases in between. CDR3 size: 13 residues. CDR3 nucleotides: TGTGCCAGCACCCCGGGCCCAATGTACGAGCAGTACTTC. This sequence encodes CASTPGPMYEQYF.

CDR3 nucleotide sequence: TGTGCCAGCAGCTTCGTTGCTAGCGGGGGAAGCGAGCAGTACTTC. This encodes CASSFVASGGSEQYF. The rearrangement uses TRBV7-2 and TRBJ2-7, with 10 bases identical to TRBD2. With V trimmed by 3 bases and J by 6 bases, 8 bases remained unmatched. CDR3 length: 15 amino acids. CDR1 is SGHTA and CDR2 is FQGNSA in the germline V gene.

This clone showed up just a few times. The genes are TRBV7-9 and TRBJ2-1; no clear D. V was shortened by 5 bases and J by 4 bases, with 12 bases between the two germline ends. The CDR3 is 14 residues long. Germline lookup yields CDR1 SEHNR and CDR2 FQNEAQ (reference sequence). The CDR3: CASSPRSRYNEQFF. The CDR3 DNA follows: TGTGCCAGCAGCCCACGAAGTAGGTACAATGAGCAGTTCTTC.

In this sample, this clone turned up a few times. In DNA, the CDR3 is TGTGCCAGCAGCTTTGACTACTACTCCTACGAGCAGTACTTC. Its protein is CASSFDYYSYEQYF. The chain carries TRBV7-2 and TRBJ2-7, with a possible D match to TRBD2 (5 bases). The CDR3 loop spans 14 amino acids. Trimming took off 3 bases at V and 0 bases at J, with 9 bases between the two ends. The germline V gene encodes CDR1 SGHTA and CDR2 FQGNSA.